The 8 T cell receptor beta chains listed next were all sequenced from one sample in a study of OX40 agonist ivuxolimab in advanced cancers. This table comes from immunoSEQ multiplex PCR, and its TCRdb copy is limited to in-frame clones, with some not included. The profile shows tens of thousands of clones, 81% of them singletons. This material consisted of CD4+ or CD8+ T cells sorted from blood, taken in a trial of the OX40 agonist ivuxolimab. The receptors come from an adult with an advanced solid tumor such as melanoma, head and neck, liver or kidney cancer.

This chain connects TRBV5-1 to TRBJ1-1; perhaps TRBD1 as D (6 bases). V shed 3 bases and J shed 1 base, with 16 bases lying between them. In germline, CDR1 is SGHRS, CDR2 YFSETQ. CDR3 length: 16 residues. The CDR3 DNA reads TGCGCCAGCAGCTATTCCGGGACACCCCGGAACACTGAAGCTTTCTTT. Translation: CASSYSGTPRNTEAFF.

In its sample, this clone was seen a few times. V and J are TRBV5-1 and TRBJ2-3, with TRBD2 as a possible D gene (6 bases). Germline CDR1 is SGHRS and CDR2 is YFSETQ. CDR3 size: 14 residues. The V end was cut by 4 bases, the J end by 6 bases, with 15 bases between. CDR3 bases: TGCGCCAGCAGCCTCGGGACTTCGGAGGATACGCAGTATTTT. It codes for CASSLGTSEDTQYF.

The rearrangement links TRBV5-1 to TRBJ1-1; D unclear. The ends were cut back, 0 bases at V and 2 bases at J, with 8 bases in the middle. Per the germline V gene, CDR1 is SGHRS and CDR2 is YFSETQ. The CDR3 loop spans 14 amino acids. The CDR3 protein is CASSLVGFNTEAFF. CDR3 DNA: TGCGCCAGCAGCTTGGTAGGTTTCAACACTGAAGCTTTCTTT.

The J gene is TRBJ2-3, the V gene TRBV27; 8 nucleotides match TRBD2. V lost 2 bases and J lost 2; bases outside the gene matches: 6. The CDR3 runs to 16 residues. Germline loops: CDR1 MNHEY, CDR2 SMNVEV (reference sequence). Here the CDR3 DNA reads TGTGCCAGCAGTTTAGCGGGGGGAATCTACACAGATACGCAGTATTTT. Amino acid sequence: CASSLAGGIYTDTQYF.

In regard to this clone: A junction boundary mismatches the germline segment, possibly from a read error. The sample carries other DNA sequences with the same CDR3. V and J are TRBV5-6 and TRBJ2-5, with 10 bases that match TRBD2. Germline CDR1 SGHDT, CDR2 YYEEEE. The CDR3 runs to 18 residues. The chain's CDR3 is CASSLVIAGGYPRETQYF. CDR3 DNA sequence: TGCGCCAGCAGCTTGGTGATAGCGGGAGGATACCCACGAGAGACCCAGTACTTC.

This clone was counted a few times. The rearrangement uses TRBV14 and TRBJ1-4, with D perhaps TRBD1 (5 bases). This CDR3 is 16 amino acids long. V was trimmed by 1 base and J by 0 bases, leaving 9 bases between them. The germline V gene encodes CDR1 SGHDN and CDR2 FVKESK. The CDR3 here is CASSQVGGATNEKLFF. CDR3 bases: TGTGCCAGCAGCCAAGTCGGGGGTGCAACTAATGAAAAACTGTTTTTT.

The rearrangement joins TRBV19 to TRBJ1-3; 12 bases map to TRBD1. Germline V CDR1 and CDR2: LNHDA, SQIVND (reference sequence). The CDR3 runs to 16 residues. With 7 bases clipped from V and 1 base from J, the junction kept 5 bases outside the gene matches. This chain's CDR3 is CASIPGQGASGNTIYF. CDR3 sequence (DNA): TGTGCCAGTATCCCGGGACAGGGGGCATCTGGAAACACCATATATTTT.

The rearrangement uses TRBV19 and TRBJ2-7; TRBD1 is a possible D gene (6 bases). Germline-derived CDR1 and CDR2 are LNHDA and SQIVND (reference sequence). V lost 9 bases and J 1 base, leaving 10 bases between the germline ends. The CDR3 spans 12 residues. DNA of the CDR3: TGTGCCAGCGGGACACCATCCTACGAGCAGTACTTC. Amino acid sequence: CASGTPSYEQYF.